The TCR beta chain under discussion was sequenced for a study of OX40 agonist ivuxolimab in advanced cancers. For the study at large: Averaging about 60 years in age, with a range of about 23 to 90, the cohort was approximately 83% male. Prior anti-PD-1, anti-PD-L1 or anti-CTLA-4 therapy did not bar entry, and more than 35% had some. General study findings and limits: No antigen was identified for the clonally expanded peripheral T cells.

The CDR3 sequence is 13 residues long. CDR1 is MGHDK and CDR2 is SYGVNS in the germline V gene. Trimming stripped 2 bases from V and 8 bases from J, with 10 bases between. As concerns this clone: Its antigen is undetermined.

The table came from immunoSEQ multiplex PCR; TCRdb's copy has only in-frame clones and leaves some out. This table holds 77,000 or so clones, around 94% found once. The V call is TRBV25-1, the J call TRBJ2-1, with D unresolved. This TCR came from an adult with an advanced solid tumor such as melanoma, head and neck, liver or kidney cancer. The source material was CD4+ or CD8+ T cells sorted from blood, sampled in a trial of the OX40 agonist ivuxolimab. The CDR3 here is CASSEMGWDEQFF. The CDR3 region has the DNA TGTGCCAGCAGTGAAATGGGGTGGGATGAGCAGTTCTTC.